A selection of T cell receptor beta chains follows, all from one sample in a study of blood T cell repertoires in COVID-19. The repertoire was sequenced with immunoSEQ multiplex PCR; TCRdb's copy has only in-frame clones and lacks some. The sample yields approximately 160,000 clones, roughly four fifths seen once. Input material: peripheral blood. The receptors shown here come from a woman older than 75 with acute or convalescent COVID-19. The CDR3 runs from the conserved cysteine through the conserved F or W. Each record gives: clone size, V gene, J gene, D gene, CDR3 protein, CDR3 DNA. D genes are given only for firm matches. A clone size is listed for some rows: how often the clone was seen (once, few, many), or a class if it is expanded.

>.|TRBV5-1|TRBJ1-1|.
CASSGPGTEAFF
TGCGCCAGCAGCGGTCCAGGCACTGAAGCTTTCTTT
>.|TRBV19|TRBJ1-4|.
CASSLLGGKDEKLFF
TGTGCCAGTAGTCTCCTCGGGGGGAAGGATGAAAAACTGTTTTTT
>.|TRBV30|TRBJ1-1|TRBD1
CAWRGQAVPEAFF
TGTGCCTGGAGGGGACAGGCAGTTCCTGAAGCTTTCTTT
>.|TRBV29-1|TRBJ1-3|.
CSVVAHSGNTIYF
TGCAGCGTCGTGGCACACTCTGGAAACACCATATATTTT
>.|TRBV6-1|TRBJ2-5|TRBD1
CASSEMGTEQETQYF
TGTGCCAGCAGTGAAATGGGGACAGAACAAGAGACCCAGTACTTC
>.|TRBV5-8|TRBJ2-5|TRBD2
CASSSPGGPRESQYF
TGTGCCAGCAGCTCGCCGGGGGGACCAAGAGAGTCCCAGTACTTC
>.|TRBV12-3/TRBV12-4|TRBJ1-2|.
CASSLAGVGYTF
TGTGCCAGCAGTTTGGCAGGGGTTGGCTACACCTTC
>few|TRBV6-5|TRBJ1-3|.
CASRINRNSGNTIYF
TGTGCCAGCAGAATCAACAGGAACTCTGGAAACACCATATATTTT
>.|TRBV9|TRBJ2-7|TRBD1
CASSSRTGAEQYF
TGTGCCAGCAGCTCACGGACAGGGGCCGAGCAGTACTTC
>.|TRBV6-5|TRBJ2-4|.
CASRSQGLNIQYF
TGTGCCAGCAGATCACAGGGTTTGAACATTCAGTACTTC
>.|TRBV5-5|TRBJ1-3|TRBD1
CASRTGLGGNTIYF
TGTGCCAGCAGGACAGGGTTGGGAGGAAACACCATATATTTT
>few|TRBV20-1|TRBJ1-6|.
CSAEQAPQLHF
TGCAGTGCCGAACAAGCGCCCCAACTTCACTTT
>.|TRBV7-2|TRBJ2-2|.
CASSLRGGTVNTGELFF
TGTGCCAGCAGCTTAAGAGGAGGGACGGTAAACACCGGGGAGCTGTTTTTT
>.|TRBV5-1|TRBJ2-5|TRBD2
CASSVTSGAGETQYF
TGCGCCAGCAGCGTTACTAGCGGAGCAGGGGAGACCCAGTACTTC
>.|TRBV19|TRBJ1-1|.
CASSMRESNTEAFF
TGTGCCAGTAGTATGCGGGAATCGAACACTGAAGCTTTCTTT
>.|TRBV6-5|TRBJ1-3|TRBD1
CASSYGQGASGNTIYF
TGTGCCAGCAGTTACGGACAGGGGGCTTCCGGAAACACCATATATTTT
>.|TRBV5-6|TRBJ2-3|.
CASSLPRQGGKDTQYF
TGTGCCAGCAGCTTGCCCCGGCAGGGCGGGAAAGATACGCAGTATTTT
>.|TRBV10-3|TRBJ1-2|.
CAISGQEDGYTF
TGTGCCATCAGTGGACAGGAGGATGGCTACACCTTC
>.|TRBV28|TRBJ1-2|.
CASIPGVFGGYTF
TGTGCCAGCATCCCAGGGGTTTTTGGAGGCTACACCTTC
>.|TRBV27|TRBJ2-7|TRBD1
CASSFPGQGHYEQYF
TGTGCCAGCAGTTTCCCGGGACAGGGTCACTACGAGCAGTACTTC
>.|TRBV7-7|TRBJ2-1|.
CASSPTWSSYNEQFF
TGTGCCAGCAGCCCAACCTGGAGCTCCTACAATGAGCAGTTCTTC
>.|TRBV18|TRBJ2-1|TRBD1
CASSDQGARNEQFF
TGTGCCAGCTCAGATCAGGGGGCGCGCAATGAGCAGTTCTTC
>.|TRBV5-1|TRBJ2-2|.
CASSLGTTNTGELFF
TGCGCCAGCAGCTTGGGGACTACTAACACCGGGGAGCTGTTTTTT
>.|TRBV29-1|TRBJ2-2|TRBD1
CSVGTGITNTEELFF
TGCAGCGTTGGGACAGGGATAACGAACACCGAGGAGCTGTTTTTT
>.|TRBV2|TRBJ1-2|.
CATGQTGQAYGYTF
TGTGCCACCGGTCAGACGGGACAAGCCTATGGCTACACCTTC
>once|TRBV5-6|TRBJ1-5|.
CASSPPWPQHF
TGTGCCAGCAGTCCTCCCTGGCCCCAGCATTTT
>.|TRBV19|TRBJ2-3|TRBD2
CASSRRPAAGGRAGRVGTDTQYF
TGTGCCAGTAGCCGAAGGCCCGCGGCGGGCGGGAGGGCCGGAAGGGTGGGCACAGATACGCAGTATTTT
>.|TRBV5-6|TRBJ1-1|.
CASSLFRGDTEAFF
TGTGCCAGCAGCTTGTTTAGGGGTGACACTGAAGCTTTCTTT
>few|TRBV7-3|TRBJ2-1|TRBD2
CASSSTSMGEQFF
TGTGCCAGCAGCTCGACTAGCATGGGTGAGCAGTTCTTC
>.|TRBV4-2|TRBJ2-1|TRBD2
CASSQGSSGVYNEQFF
TGTGCCAGCAGCCAAGGGTCTAGCGGGGTCTACAATGAGCAGTTCTTC
>.|TRBV18|TRBJ2-7|TRBD1
CASSPSGTGTYEQYF
TGTGCCAGCTCACCCTCCGGGACAGGGACATACGAGCAGTACTTC
>few|TRBV25-1|TRBJ2-2|TRBD2
CASSFEGLVPTTGELFF
TGTGCCAGCAGCTTTGAGGGACTAGTTCCAACCACCGGGGAGCTGTTTTTT
>.|TRBV4-2|TRBJ2-4|.
CASSQVGEDIQYF
TGTGCCAGCAGCCAAGTTGGGGAGGACATTCAGTACTTC
>.|TRBV9|TRBJ1-1|TRBD1
CASSVGGGRGGRTEAFF
TGTGCCAGCAGCGTAGGAGGGGGCAGGGGTGGTCGGACTGAAGCTTTCTTT
>.|TRBV7-2|TRBJ1-2|.
CASSFSGFPNYGYTF
TGTGCCAGCAGCTTTTCAGGGTTCCCAAACTATGGCTACACCTTC
>few|TRBV6-5|TRBJ1-4|.
CASRSPGNNEKLFF
TGTGCCAGCAGATCCCCCGGGAACAATGAAAAACTGTTTTTT
>.|TRBV3-1/TRBV3-2|TRBJ2-7|.
CASSFQTDTYEQYF
TGTGCCAGCAGCTTCCAGACAGACACCTACGAGCAGTACTTC
>few|TRBV20-1|TRBJ2-7|.
CSALATYEQYF
TGCAGTGCTCTAGCCACTTACGAGCAGTACTTC
>.|TRBV5-4|TRBJ1-1|TRBD1
CASSLPDRVNTEAFF
TGTGCCAGCAGCTTGCCTGACAGGGTGAACACTGAAGCTTTCTTT
>.|TRBV11-3|TRBJ1-2|.
CASKGVEGYTF
TGTGCCAGCAAGGGGGTGGAAGGCTACACCTTC
>.|TRBV11-2|TRBJ1-3|TRBD1
CASSSRTGPGNTIYF
TGTGCCAGCAGCTCGAGGACAGGGCCAGGAAACACCATATATTTT
>.|TRBV7-2|TRBJ2-5|TRBD2
CASSLRTSGGRRQETQYF
TGTGCCAGCAGCTTAAGGACTAGCGGGGGGCGGAGGCAAGAGACCCAGTACTTC
>once|TRBV6-5|TRBJ2-5|TRBD2
CASNLRGIETQYF
TGTGCCAGCAATTTGCGGGGGATAGAGACCCAGTACTTC
>.|TRBV5-1|TRBJ2-3|.
CASSQPGDFGTDTQYF
TGCGCCAGCAGCCAGCCCGGGGATTTCGGCACAGATACGCAGTATTTT
>.|TRBV12-3/TRBV12-4|TRBJ1-2|TRBD1
CASNARDRGGYTF
TGTGCCAGCAACGCCCGGGACAGGGGTGGCTACACCTTC
>few|TRBV24-1|TRBJ2-3|.
CATSDSSSGPDTQYF
TGTGCCACCAGTGATTCTAGCAGCGGCCCAGATACGCAGTATTTT
>.|TRBV2|TRBJ1-6|.
CASSKTDYNSPLHF
TGTGCCAGCAGTAAGACAGATTATAATTCACCCCTCCACTTT
>.|TRBV29-1|TRBJ2-5|.
CSADGGQETQYF
TGCAGCGCCGACGGGGGACAAGAGACCCAGTACTTC
>once|TRBV3-1/TRBV3-2|TRBJ2-2|.
CASSQVGGQDTGELFF
TGTGCCAGCAGCCAAGTCGGGGGTCAGGACACCGGGGAGCTGTTTTTT
>.|TRBV6-5|TRBJ2-1|TRBD1
CASSYRGQNHNEQFF
TGTGCCAGCAGTTACAGGGGACAGAATCACAATGAGCAGTTCTTC
>once|TRBV6-2/TRBV6-3|TRBJ2-7|TRBD1
CASSSYAGTGKDYEQYF
TGTGCCAGCAGTTCCTACGCCGGGACAGGGAAAGACTACGAGCAGTACTTC
>.|TRBV18|TRBJ1-6|.
CASSRADYNSPLHF
TGTGCCAGCTCCAGGGCGGATTATAATTCACCCCTCCACTTT
>once|TRBV6-6|TRBJ2-7|.
CASRLGTSYEQYF
TGTGCCAGCAGACTCGGGACTTCTTACGAGCAGTACTTC
>.|TRBV7-9|TRBJ2-7|TRBD1
CASSSDRGATYEQYF
TGTGCCAGCAGCTCGGACAGGGGGGCCACCTACGAGCAGTACTTC
>.|TRBV20-1|TRBJ1-5|.
CSASPSGRPNQPQHF
TGCAGTGCAAGTCCTTCCGGGAGACCCAATCAGCCCCAGCATTTT